Each of the 20 T cell receptor beta chains below was sequenced from the same sample in a study of response to subunit inactivated influenza vaccine. TCRdb used MiXCR to reprocess the RT-PCR reads, holding one entry per CDR3 protein. Of over 400,000 distinct CDR3 sequences detected, approximately 11% appear once; the ten largest clones hold about 12%. The sample here was PBMCs from blood, taken 35 to 45 days after vaccination. All receptors come from a man aged 50 to 60 who received an inactivated influenza vaccine.

This clonotype was found a few times. The chain combines TRBV11-2 with TRBJ1-1; no firm D call. V lost 1 base, J lost 0 bases, and 9 bases lay in between. The length of the CDR3 is 15 residues. Germline V gives CDR1 SGHAT, CDR2 FQNNGV. CDR3 nucleotide sequence: TGTGCCAGCAGCTTAGTTGTCAGTGTGAACACTGAAGCTTTCTTT. This translates into CASSLVVSVNTEAFF.

This clonotype appeared many times. The DNA of the CDR3 is TGCAGTGCCAAAGGGGCTAGCGGGGCGAATGAGCAGTTCTTC. It codes for CSAKGASGANEQFF. The chain uses TRBV20-1 and TRBJ2-1, with TRBD2 matching over 9 bases. The V segment lost 6 bases and the J segment 7 bases; nucleotides outside the gene matches: 10. CDR1 and CDR2 from the germline V gene are DFQATT and SNEGSKA (reference sequence). The CDR3 contains 14 residues.

This clonotype was observed a handful of times. The rearrangement uses TRBV6-5 and TRBJ2-3; 10 nucleotides agree with TRBD1. V was clipped by 4 bases and J by 5 bases; unmatched bases: 6. This CDR3 contains 15 residues. Germline V CDR1 and CDR2: MNHEY, SVGAGI. This CDR3 reads CASSSRDRGVDTQYF. The CDR3 DNA reads as TGTGCCAGCAGTTCCCGGGACAGGGGAGTAGATACGCAGTATTTT.

The chain is built from TRBV12-3 or TRBV12-4 and TRBJ2-7; no reliable D call. CDR3 size: 15 residues. The V end was cut by 6 bases, the J end by 6 bases, with 21 bases between. This CDR3 reads CASSTNVGTPAEQYF. In DNA form, the CDR3 reads TGTGCCAGCAGCACAAACGTAGGTACTCCTGCCGAGCAGTACTTC.

V and J are TRBV5-1 and TRBJ2-5, with 8 bases aligning to TRBD1. Trimming cost V 5 bases and J 5 bases; bases outside gene matches: 11. The CDR3 totals 15 residues. Germline values: CDR1 SGHRS, CDR2 YFSETQ. CDR3 nucleotide sequence: TGCGCCAGCAGTTACCTCGGACAGGGCTGGGAGACCCAGTACTTC. Translated: CASSYLGQGWETQYF.

This clonotype was detected a few times. The V gene is TRBV10-3, the J gene TRBJ2-1, with 10 bases identical to TRBD2. The length of the CDR3 is 16 residues. Trimming at V came to 6 bases and at J to 1 base, leaving 6 bases not matched to a gene. Germline CDR1 reads ENHRY; CDR2 reads SYGVKD. CDR3 region: CAISAGLALSYNEQFF. CDR3 nucleotide sequence: TGTGCCATCAGCGCGGGACTAGCGCTTTCCTACAATGAGCAGTTCTTC.

Points on this clonotype: A much larger clone differs by one base, so this may be a read error. This chain connects TRBV13 to TRBJ2-7; 9 bases match TRBD2. The CDR3 runs 15 residues. V lost 2 bases, J lost 0 bases, and 2 bases stayed unmatched. The germline CDR1 and CDR2 sequences are PRHDT and FYEKMQ (reference sequence). CDR3 region: CASSLPTSGSYEQYF. The CDR3 bases are TGTGCCAGCAGCTTACCGACTAGCGGCTCCTACGAGCAGTACTTC.

The chain has TRBV12-3 or TRBV12-4 and TRBJ1-5, with TRBD1 identical over 11 bases. V was clipped by 5 bases and J by 0 bases; unmatched bases: 6. The CDR3 consists of 17 residues. CDR3 DNA sequence: TGTGCCAGCAGTGCCGGGACAGGGGGTAGTAGCAATCAGCCCCAGCATTTT. Translating it yields CASSAGTGGSSNQPQHF.

This chain uses TRBV10-3 with TRBJ1-2; 10 nucleotides match TRBD1. The germline CDR1 and CDR2 sequences are ENHRY and SYGVKD. V shed 5 bases and J 2 bases; nucleotides not matched to a gene: 2. The CDR3 runs 14 residues. The CDR3 bases are TGTGCCATCAGTCCGGGACAGGGGAACTATGGCTACACCTTC. It codes for CAISPGQGNYGYTF.

The chain carries TRBV7-2 and TRBJ2-1; TRBD2 aligns across 11 bases. The CDR3 is made up of 16 amino acids. J gave up 4 bases and V 5 bases, and 7 bases lay outside the gene matches. Germline V gene lookup returns CDR1 SGHTA and CDR2 FQGNSA. In DNA form, the CDR3 reads TGTGCCAGCAGCACCACCGGGACTAGCGGTTACAATGAGCAGTTCTTC. Its protein product is CASSTTGTSGYNEQFF.

This clonotype was found a few times. The chain's CDR3 is CASSPLGLAGGLENTGELFF. The CDR3 nucleotides read TGTGCCAGCAGCCCCCTGGGACTAGCGGGAGGATTGGAGAACACCGGGGAGCTGTTTTTT. The rearrangement uses TRBV4-2 and TRBJ2-2; TRBD2 agrees at 15 bases. The CDR3 has 20 residues. Losses at the gene ends were 4 bases for V and 1 base for J; bases not matched to a gene: 10. The germline CDR1 and CDR2 sequences are LGHNA and YNFKEQ.

This clonotype showed up many times. The chain links TRBV12-3 or TRBV12-4 to TRBJ2-7; 9 nucleotides align to TRBD1. J lost 6 bases, V lost 6 bases, and 6 bases had no gene match. The CDR3 contains 13 residues. The CDR3 protein is CASRRGQGSEQYF. The DNA for the CDR3 is TGTGCCAGCAGACGTGGACAGGGGTCCGAGCAGTACTTC.

The chain couples TRBV11-2 to TRBJ2-3; tentative D call: TRBD1 (6 bases). Germline loops: CDR1 SGHAT, CDR2 FQNNGV. Trimming cost V 5 bases and J 1 base, with 22 bases left between them. The CDR3 runs 18 residues. The CDR3, as DNA: TGTGCCAGCAGCGCTAGACCCCCGTCGACAGGAGGCACAGATACGCAGTATTTT. This codes for CASSARPPSTGGTDTQYF. The full variable domain, completed using reference TRBV11-2 and TRBJ2-3, is EAGVAQSPRYKIIEKRQSVAFWCNPISGHATLYWYQQILGQGPKLLIQFQNNGVVDDSQLPKDRFSAERLKGVDSTLKIQPAKLEDSAVYLCASSARPPSTGGTDTQYFGPGTRLTVL.

This clonotype was picked up a small number of times. The chain's CDR3 is CASSLREGGYGYTF. In nucleotides, the CDR3 is TGTGCCAGCAGTTTAAGGGAAGGCGGCTATGGCTACACCTTC. This chain links TRBV12-3 or TRBV12-4 with TRBJ1-2; D remains unclear. Trimming left V 2 bases short and J 4 bases short, with 11 bases between. CDR3 length: 14 residues.

This clonotype was seen a handful of times. This chain links TRBV6-5 with TRBJ1-2, with D tentatively TRBD1 (6 bases). This CDR3 has 13 residues. The germline CDR1 and CDR2 sequences are MNHEY and SVGAGI. V was trimmed by 2 bases and J by 6 bases, leaving 10 bases between them. CDR3 in amino acids: CASSYGGGNGYTF. CDR3 sequence (DNA): TGTGCCAGCAGTTACGGGGGGGGCAATGGCTACACCTTC.

The V gene is TRBV12-3 or TRBV12-4, the J gene TRBJ2-1; TRBD2 matches at 11 bases. This CDR3 spans 15 amino acids. The V and J ends lost 6 bases and 2 bases, in that order; junction bases with no gene match: 3. CDR3 bases: TGTGCCAGCAGATTGACTAGCGGGGCCTACAATGAGCAGTTCTTC. Its translation: CASRLTSGAYNEQFF.

The chain uses TRBV6-5 and TRBJ2-2; D not resolved. The V end was cut by 10 bases, the J end by 7 bases, with 13 bases between. The CDR3 covers 12 residues. The germline gives CDR1 MNHEY, CDR2 SVGAGI. The CDR3 nucleotides read TGTGCCACCGCCCGGTCGGTCGGGGAGCTGTTTTTT. Residues: CATARSVGELFF.

There are many counts of this clonotype. CDR3: CASSTGPGNEQFF. CDR3 bases: TGTGCCAGCAGCACTGGGCCCGGCAATGAGCAGTTCTTC. The chain joins TRBV5-5 to TRBJ2-1, with D hard to call. This CDR3 contains 13 residues. CDR1 SGHKS and CDR2 YYEKEE come from the germline V gene (reference sequence). With 4 bases removed from V and 6 bases from J, the gap between germline ends came to 11 bases.

Details on this clonotype: Just one base apart from a much larger clone, this may be a read error. The J gene is TRBJ1-1, the V gene TRBV12-3 or TRBV12-4; no clear D. V was cut by 5 bases and J by 3 bases, with 10 bases left in between. The CDR3 is 13 residues long. The CDR3 DNA reads TGTGCCAGCAGTATTACACCGTACACTGAAGCTTTCTTT. This gives the protein CASSITPYTEAFF.

The J gene is TRBJ1-2, the V gene TRBV7-9; D might be TRBD1 (6 bases). This CDR3 comprises 16 residues. Germline lookup yields CDR1 SEHNR and CDR2 FQNEAQ (reference sequence). The V and J ends lost 6 bases and 5 bases respectively, with 22 bases between them. The CDR3 DNA reads as TGTGCCAGCAGTCCGACAGGCCACCCCCGAGAATATGGCTACACCTTC. It codes for CASSPTGHPREYGYTF.